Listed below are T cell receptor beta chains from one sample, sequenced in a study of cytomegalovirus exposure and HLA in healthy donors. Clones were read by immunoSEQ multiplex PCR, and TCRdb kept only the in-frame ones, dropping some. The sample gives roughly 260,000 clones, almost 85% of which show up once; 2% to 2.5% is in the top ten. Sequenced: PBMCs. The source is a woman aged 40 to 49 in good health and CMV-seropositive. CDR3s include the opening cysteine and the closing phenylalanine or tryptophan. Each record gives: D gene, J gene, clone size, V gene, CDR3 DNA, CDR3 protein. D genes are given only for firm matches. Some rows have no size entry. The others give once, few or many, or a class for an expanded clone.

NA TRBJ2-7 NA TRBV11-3 TGTGCCAGCAGCTCACAACAGGGAAACGAGCAGTACTTC CASSSQQGNEQYF
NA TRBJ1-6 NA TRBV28 TGTGCCAGCAGTTTAACCCAGAATTCACCCCTCCACTTT CASSLTQNSPLHF
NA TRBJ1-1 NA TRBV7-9 TGTGCCAGCAGCTTACAGCCAGGGAACACTGAAGCTTTCTTT CASSLQPGNTEAFF
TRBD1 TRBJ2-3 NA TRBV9 TGTGCCAGCAGCGTAGGAGGGGGCGGCACAGATACGCAGTATTTT CASSVGGGGTDTQYF
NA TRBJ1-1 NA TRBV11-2 TGTGCCAGCAGCCTACAGGAGAACACTGAAGCTTTCTTT CASSLQENTEAFF
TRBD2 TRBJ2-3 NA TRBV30 TGTGCCTGGGGTTTCCTCGCGGGAGAGTCGAGTACGCAGTATTTT CAWGFLAGESSTQYF
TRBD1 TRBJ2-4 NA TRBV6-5 TGTGCCATAAGGACAGGAGGAAGCATTCAGTACTTC CAIRTGGSIQYF
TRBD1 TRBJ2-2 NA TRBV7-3 TGTGCCAGCAGGCGTACAGGGGGCGTTAACACCGGGGAGCTGTTTTTT CASRRTGGVNTGELFF
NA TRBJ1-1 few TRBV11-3 TGTGCCAGCAGCTTGGGGGGGCCCGGGGGAGCTTTCTTT CASSLGGPGGAFF
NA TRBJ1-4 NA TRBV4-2 TGTGCCAGCAGCCTCCTCGGGGAGGAGGCGCGTGAAAAACTGTTTTTT CASSLLGEEAREKLFF
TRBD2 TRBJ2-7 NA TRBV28 TGTGCCAGCAGGGTTAGCGGGAGTAGGTACGAGCAGTACTTC CASRVSGSRYEQYF
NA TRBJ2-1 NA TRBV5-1 TGCGCCAGCAGCTTGGCCTTTCTAAGCAATTCGCAGTTCTTC CASSLAFLSNSQFF
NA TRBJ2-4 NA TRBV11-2 TGTGCCAGCAGCTTAGGGACAGTCTTGGCCAAAAACATTCAGTACTTC CASSLGTVLAKNIQYF
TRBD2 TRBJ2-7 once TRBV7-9 TGTGCCAGCAGCGCGGGACTAGCGCAGTTGCAGTACTTC CASSAGLAQLQYF
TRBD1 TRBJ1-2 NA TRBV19 TGTGCCAGCTCGGACAGGCGGTTCGAAAATGGCTACACCTTC CASSDRRFENGYTF
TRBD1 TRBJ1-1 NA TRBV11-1 TGTGCCAGCAGCTTCGGACAGGGGGACGGTACTGAAGCTTTCTTT CASSFGQGDGTEAFF
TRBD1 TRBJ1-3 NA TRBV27 TGTGCCAGCAGTTTATCGGGACAGCTGAGCTCTGGAAACACCATATATTTT CASSLSGQLSSGNTIYF
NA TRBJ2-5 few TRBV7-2 TGTGCCAGCAGCTTAGAGATAGCGGCGGAGACCCAGTACTTC CASSLEIAAETQYF
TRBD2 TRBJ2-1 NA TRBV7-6 TGTGCCAGCAGCTTTAGGGGGACTAGCGGGGGGAGCTCCTACAATGAGCAGTTCTTC CASSFRGTSGGSSYNEQFF
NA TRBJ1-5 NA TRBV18 TGTGCCAGCTCACCGGGAGCGGGGCTCAATCAGCCCCAGCATTTT CASSPGAGLNQPQHF
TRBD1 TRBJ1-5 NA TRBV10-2 TGCGCCAGCACCCGAACCGGGACAGGGGACAATCAGCCCCAGCATTTT CASTRTGTGDNQPQHF
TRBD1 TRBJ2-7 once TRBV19 TGTGCCAGTAGTAATCCCGGGACAGCCACCTACGAGCAGTACTTC CASSNPGTATYEQYF